The 15 T cell receptor beta chains below were found in one sample sequenced in a study of T cells in localized non-small cell lung cancer. The assay was immunoSEQ multiplex PCR, and TCRdb's table has in-frame clones only and misses some. The table has around 2,700 clones, around a third seen once; the top ten hold around 6.1%. The input for sequencing was lung tumor tissue, taken before any cancer treatment. The receptors here all came from a man aged 40 to 69 with stage I lung adenocarcinoma.

The gene calls are TRBV6-8 and TRBJ2-5; 8 nucleotides match TRBD2. The CDR3 runs 13 residues. J was trimmed by 3 bases and V by 6 bases; bases with no gene match: 3. The germline V gene encodes CDR1 MNHGY and CDR2 SAAAGT. CDR3 sequence reads: CASRVLAEETQYF. CDR3 sequence (DNA): TGTGCCAGCAGGGTACTAGCGGAAGAGACCCAGTACTTC.

The gene calls are TRBV6-8 and TRBJ1-2, with D perhaps matching TRBD1 (5 bases). Trimming shortened V by 5 bases and J by 1 base, and 14 bases separated the two germline ends. The length of the CDR3 is 15 residues. Germline CDR1 MNHGY, CDR2 SAAAGT. CDR3: CASSARDPLNYGYTF. The DNA for the CDR3 is TGTGCCAGCAGTGCGCGGGACCCTCTTAACTATGGCTACACCTTC.

The chain combines TRBV6-8 with TRBJ2-5; TRBD2 might be the D (5 bases). V was shortened by 2 bases and J by 5 bases, with 12 bases between the two germline ends. CDR1 is MNHGY and CDR2 is SAAAGT in the germline V gene. The CDR3 extends over 14 amino acids. This CDR3 reads CASSYRGVDETQYF. In nucleotides, the CDR3 is TGTGCCAGCAGTTACCGGGGAGTTGATGAGACCCAGTACTTC.

This clone was seen only a few times. CDR3 sequence reads: CASSTTGGPTDTQYF. CDR3 in DNA: TGTGCCAGCAGCACCACAGGGGGCCCCACAGATACGCAGTATTTT. This rearrangement joins TRBV11-3 to TRBJ2-3; 9 nucleotides align to TRBD1. The junction had 5 bases not matched to a gene; V was cut back by 5 bases and J by 2 bases. The length of the CDR3 is 15 residues. Germline CDR1 SGHNT, CDR2 YENEEA.

This clone has just a few counts. This rearrangement joins TRBV6-8 to TRBJ1-4, with D unclear. Germline assignment: CDR1 MNHGY and CDR2 SAAAGT. V lost 8 bases to trimming and J lost 5 bases, with 9 bases between them. There are 12 residues in the CDR3. This chain's CDR3 is CASGRMNEKLFF. The CDR3, as DNA: TGTGCCAGCGGGCGGATGAATGAAAAACTGTTTTTT.

In this sample, this clone turned up a few times. The rearrangement joins TRBV1 to TRBJ2-2; the table calls TRBD2, which could not be checked here. TRBV1 is listed as a pseudogene. CDR3 length equals 17 residues. CDR3 nucleotides: TGCACCAGCAGCCGCCGCCAGGCTAGCGGGAACACCGGGGAGCTGTTTTTT. Encoded protein: CTSSRRQASGNTGELFF.

CDR3 region: CASSESEGGEETQYF. CDR3 bases: TGTGCCAGCAGTGAAAGTGAGGGCGGCGAGGAGACCCAGTACTTC. The chain links TRBV2 to TRBJ2-5, with D possibly being TRBD2 (5 bases). V dropped 2 bases and J dropped 5 bases, with 15 bases sitting between them. Germline V CDR1 and CDR2: SNHLY, FYNNEI. There are 15 residues in the CDR3.

This clone has only a few counts. The CDR3 spells CAWSGEGSRETQYF. The CDR3 coding sequence is TGTGCCTGGAGTGGCGAGGGGTCCCGGGAGACCCAGTACTTC. The rearrangement links TRBV30 to TRBJ2-5, with D possibly being TRBD1 or TRBD2 (5 bases each). This CDR3 has 14 residues. V lost 1 base to trimming and J lost 5 bases, with 14 bases between them. Germline V gives CDR1 GTSNPN, CDR2 SVGIG (reference sequence).

A few counts support this clone. The V and J genes are TRBV30 and TRBJ1-5; no reliable D call. CDR1 and CDR2 from the germline V gene are GTSNPN and SVGIG (reference sequence). There are 14 residues in the CDR3. V was cut by 0 bases and J by 8 bases, with 14 bases left in between. Here the CDR3 reads CAWSVRFIGEPQHF. CDR3 DNA sequence: TGTGCCTGGAGTGTACGGTTCATTGGAGAGCCCCAGCATTTT.

In its sample, this clone was seen a few times. The chain recombines TRBV7-5 with TRBJ2-7; TRBD2, the table's D call, was not compared with the DNA. TRBV7-5 is listed as a pseudogene. The CDR3 spans 15 residues. The CDR3 nucleotides read TGTGCCAGCAGCTTGAGATCTAGCGGGAGGGGGGAGCAGTACTTC. This sequence encodes CASSLRSSGRGEQYF.

V and J are TRBV18 and TRBJ2-4, with unresolved D. Trimming stripped 2 bases from V and 4 bases from J, with 6 bases between. The V gene's germline CDR1 is KGHSH and CDR2 LQKENI. This CDR3 has 13 residues. CDR3 amino acids: CASSPGLKNIQYF. The DNA of the CDR3 is TGTGCCAGCTCACCAGGGTTGAAAAACATTCAGTACTTC.

By frequency in the sample, this clone is medium-sized. The chain uses TRBV6-8 and TRBJ2-1; 13 bases are a match to TRBD2. The CDR3 extends over 19 amino acids. The junction had 10 bases not matched to a gene; V was cut back by 5 bases and J by 0 bases. Per germline, CDR1 MNHGY and CDR2 SAAAGT. CDR3 sequence reads: CASSKLAGGPKSSYNEQFF. CDR3 DNA sequence: TGTGCCAGCAGTAAACTAGCGGGAGGGCCAAAAAGCTCCTACAATGAGCAGTTCTTC.

The rearrangement links TRBV19 to TRBJ1-1, with D unclear. The CDR3 is 15 amino acids. CDR1 is LNHDA, CDR2 SQIVND, per germline (reference sequence). Trimming took 3 bases from V and 1 from J, leaving 12 bases between them. The CDR3 sequence: CASSMNGPKNTEAFF. The CDR3 nucleotides are TGTGCCAGTAGTATGAACGGTCCGAAGAACACTGAAGCTTTCTTT.

This clone was picked up a small number of times. The rearrangement joins TRBV15 to TRBJ1-4, with a possible D match to TRBD1 (6 bases). Germline V gene lookup returns CDR1 LNHNV and CDR2 YYDKDF (reference sequence). The CDR3 spans 15 residues. The V gene lost 1 base and the J gene lost 3 bases, with 9 bases spanning the gap. The DNA of the CDR3 is TGTGCCACCAGCAGAGCACAGGGACCTAATGAAAAACTGTTTTTT. Protein product: CATSRAQGPNEKLFF.

This rearrangement joins TRBV18 to TRBJ2-7, with 8 bases matching TRBD1. This CDR3 is 16 amino acids long. Trimming cost V 2 bases and J 5 bases; bases outside gene matches: 11. Germline V gene sequence: CDR1 KGHSH, CDR2 LQKENI. Here the CDR3 DNA reads TGTGCCAGCTCACCAGCACGGGACAGGCAATTCCACGAGCAGTACTTC. This gives the protein CASSPARDRQFHEQYF.